Listed below are T cell receptor beta chains from one sample, sequenced in a study of T cell responses to AZD1222 COVID-19 vaccine. This table comes from immunoSEQ multiplex PCR, and its TCRdb copy is limited to in-frame clones, with some not included. The sample holds about 100,000 clones; roughly 86% are singletons and the top ten take 4% to 4.5%. The sequencing used peripheral blood, collected on day 0 of MenACWY control vaccination. The receptors come from an adult in good health. Each CDR3 is given with its conserved first and last residue. D genes are given only for firm matches. Only some rows state a clone size, as once, few, many or a class for expanded clones.

size	V	D	length	J	DNA	CDR3
NA	TRBV28	TRBD2	11	TRBJ2-1	TGTGCCAGCAGTTCACTAGCGGGAGGATTCTTC	CASSSLAGGFF
NA	TRBV28	NA	14	TRBJ1-1	TGTGCCAGCAGTTTAGGCGTTACGAGCACTGAAGCTTTCTTT	CASSLGVTSTEAFF
NA	TRBV19	NA	12	TRBJ2-2	TGTGCCAGTACTCAGAACACCGGGGAGCTGTTTTTT	CASTQNTGELFF
once	TRBV28	NA	15	TRBJ2-7	TGTGCCAGCAGTTCCCATCCAGGTAGCTCCTACGAGCAGTACTTC	CASSSHPGSSYEQYF
NA	TRBV6-5	NA	14	TRBJ1-2	TGTGCCAGCTCCCTTGAGAGGGGAAGCTATGGCTACACCTTC	CASSLERGSYGYTF
NA	TRBV3-1/TRBV3-2	TRBD2	15	TRBJ2-5	TGTGCCAGCAGCCCACCTAGCGGACCACAAGAGACCCAGTACTTC	CASSPPSGPQETQYF
NA	TRBV6-1	NA	16	TRBJ2-1	TGTGCCAGCAGTGTCGCAGGGGAGGGCAGCTACAATGAGCAGTTCTTC	CASSVAGEGSYNEQFF
NA	TRBV9	TRBD1	15	TRBJ2-7	TGTGCCAGCAGCGCCCGACAGGGGCCCCGGGGGGAGCAGTACTTC	CASSARQGPRGEQYF
NA	TRBV28	NA	14	TRBJ1-5	TGTGCCAGCAGAGAGACAACTGGCAATCAGCCCCAGCATTTT	CASRETTGNQPQHF
NA	TRBV12-3/TRBV12-4	NA	12	TRBJ2-7	TGTGCCAGCAGTTTTGGTGCCTACGAGCAGTACTTC	CASSFGAYEQYF
NA	TRBV18	NA	13	TRBJ1-1	TGTGCCAGCTCATCCGGATACAACACTGAAGCTTTCTTT	CASSSGYNTEAFF
NA	TRBV6-2/TRBV6-3	TRBD2	16	TRBJ2-1	TGTGCCAGCAGCCACCGGTCAGCGGGAGCGCACAATGAGCAGTTCTTC	CASSHRSAGAHNEQFF
NA	TRBV27	NA	16	TRBJ1-1	TGTGCCAGCAGTTTATCCGCGAGGGGTTTTAGCCCTGAAGCTTTCTTT	CASSLSARGFSPEAFF
NA	TRBV30	NA	12	TRBJ1-1	TGTGCCTGGGAGACCGGGAACACTGAAGCTTTCTTT	CAWETGNTEAFF
NA	TRBV5-1	TRBD2	19	TRBJ2-2	TGCGCCAGCAGCTGGGGCCCGCCGGGACTAGCTGAAAACACCGGGGAGCTGTTTTTT	CASSWGPPGLAENTGELFF
NA	TRBV3-1/TRBV3-2	TRBD1	16	TRBJ2-2	TGTGCCAGCAGCCAAGGAGGGGGCACCGGTGGCCGGGAGCTGTTTTTT	CASSQGGGTGGRELFF
NA	TRBV5-1	NA	14	TRBJ2-3	TGCGCCAGCAGCTTGGCCAGGGCGGCAGATACGCAGTATTTT	CASSLARAADTQYF
NA	TRBV4-1	NA	16	TRBJ2-7	TGCGCCAGCAGCCAACCGGGCCAGAAGCGGATCTACGAGCAGTACTTC	CASSQPGQKRIYEQYF
NA	TRBV5-5	TRBD1	18	TRBJ1-4	TGTGCCAGCAGCTTGGCCATTTCGGTGGCAGGGGGAAGTGAAAAACTGTTTTTT	CASSLAISVAGGSEKLFF
NA	TRBV5-5	NA	14	TRBJ2-3	TGTGCCAGCAGCCCCCCACCTCGGCGGGATACGCAGTATTTT	CASSPPPRRDTQYF
once	TRBV18	NA	14	TRBJ2-4	TGTGCCAGCTCACCAGGGACATGGGAAAACATTCAGTACTTC	CASSPGTWENIQYF
NA	TRBV9	NA	13	TRBJ2-5	TGTGCCAGCAGCGTGGGAACTCAAGAGACCCAGTACTTC	CASSVGTQETQYF
NA	TRBV20-1	NA	12	TRBJ1-6	TGCAGTGCTAATGACAGAGATTCACCCCTCCACTTT	CSANDRDSPLHF
NA	TRBV6-6	TRBD1	14	TRBJ1-1	TGTGCCAGCAGTCGGGACAGGTTAAACACTGAAGCTTTCTTT	CASSRDRLNTEAFF
NA	TRBV4-3	NA	15	TRBJ1-2	TGCGCCAGCAGCCAAGAGCGTCGACACGTCTATGGCTACACCTTC	CASSQERRHVYGYTF
NA	TRBV30	TRBD1	13	TRBJ1-1	TGTGCCTGGAACAGGGGGGAGAACACTGAAGCTTTCTTT	CAWNRGENTEAFF